Sequencing of this TCR beta chain was carried out in a study of STAT3 mutations in large granular lymphocyte leukemia. As concerns this clone: Its matching antigen is unknown.

Profiling relied on immunoSEQ multiplex PCR, and the TCRdb table lists in-frame clones only, not all of them. Counted here are around 12,000 clones, more than 65% occurring once; the ten biggest clones make up about half. Notes on the study in general: Treatment regimens differed across patients between samplings. Every T-LGLL patient had at least one immunodominant TCRbeta clonotype.

In germline, CDR1 is WSHSY, CDR2 SAAADI. The CDR3 has 15 residues. Unmatched junction bases numbered 14, after V lost 7 bases and J lost 5 bases. The gene calls are TRBV10-2 and TRBJ2-7, with TRBD1 matching 7 bases. The TCR sequence derives from a man between 60 and 75 years old with T-cell large granular lymphocyte leukemia. Some clones in this sample may be carry-over from other donors' samples. Sequencing was carried out using peripheral blood mononuclear cells. This CDR3 is CASTNILQGFHEQYF. CDR3 nucleotide sequence: TGCGCCAGCACCAACATCTTACAGGGGTTCCACGAGCAGTACTTC.